Described below is a single T cell receptor (beta chain) sequence and its context. What it recognizes is unknown. The sample originates from a study of T cells in Graves' hyperthyroidism and ophthalmopathy. For Graves' hyperthyroidism to be stable, ophthalmopathy could not progress within 18 months. Germline CDR1 MGHRA, CDR2 YSYEKL. With 1 base clipped from V and 0 bases from J, the junction kept 6 bases outside the gene matches. The CDR3 covers 16 residues. Broader study findings: Blood also showed most of the thyroid clonotypes that were expanded above 0.001.

Amplification yielded TCR beta CDR3 regions, with RNA transcripts as the source. The study used the HTBI primer set for a first-round RT-PCR of the TCR CDR3. Via MiXCR, TCRdb re-called the multiplex PCR reads, giving one row per CDR3 protein. The sample has 500,000 to 750,000 distinct CDR3 sequences, 40% to 55% seen once; the top ten hold around 7.7%. The gene calls are TRBV4-1 and TRBJ2-7; TRBD2 aligns across 7 bases. This TCR was recovered from a woman between 18 and 30 years old with Graves' hyperthyroidism. The specimen sequenced was peripheral blood or thyroid tissue (not recorded which). CDR3 sequence: CASSQVVGTISYEQYF. For the CDR3, the DNA is TGCGCCAGCAGCCAAGTTGTCGGGACTATCTCCTACGAGCAGTACTTC.